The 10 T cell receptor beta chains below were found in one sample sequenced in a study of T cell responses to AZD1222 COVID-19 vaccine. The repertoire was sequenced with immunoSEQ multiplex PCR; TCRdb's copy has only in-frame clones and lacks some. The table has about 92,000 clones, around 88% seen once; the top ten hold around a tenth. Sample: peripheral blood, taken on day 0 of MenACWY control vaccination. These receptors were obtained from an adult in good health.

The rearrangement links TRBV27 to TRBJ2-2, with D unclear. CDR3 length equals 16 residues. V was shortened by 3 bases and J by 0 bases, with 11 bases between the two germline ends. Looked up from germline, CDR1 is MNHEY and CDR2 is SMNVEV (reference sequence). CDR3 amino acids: CASSFSGSANTGELFF. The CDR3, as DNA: TGTGCCAGCAGTTTCTCGGGCAGTGCGAACACCGGGGAGCTGTTTTTT.

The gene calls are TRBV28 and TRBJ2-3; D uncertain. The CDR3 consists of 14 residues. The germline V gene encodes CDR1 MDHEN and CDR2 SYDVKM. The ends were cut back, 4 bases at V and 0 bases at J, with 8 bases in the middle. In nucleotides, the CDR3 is TGTGCCAGCAGTTCTTGGGGTAGCACAGATACGCAGTATTTT. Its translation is CASSSWGSTDTQYF.

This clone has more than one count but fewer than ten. The CDR3 sequence: CASIHHQGSPSETQYF. CDR3 bases: TGTGCCAGCATCCATCATCAGGGAAGCCCATCAGAGACCCAGTACTTC. The genes are TRBV28 and TRBJ2-5; a weak D match, TRBD1 (5 bases). Germline V gene lookup returns CDR1 MDHEN and CDR2 SYDVKM. V was pared by 7 bases and J by 4 bases, with 22 bases between. The CDR3 has 16 residues.

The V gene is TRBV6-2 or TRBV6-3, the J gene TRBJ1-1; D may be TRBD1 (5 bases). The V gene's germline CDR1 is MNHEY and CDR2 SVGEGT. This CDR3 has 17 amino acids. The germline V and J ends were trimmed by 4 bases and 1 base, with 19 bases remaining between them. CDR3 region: CASSSPRVGAKNTEAFF. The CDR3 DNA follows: TGTGCCAGCAGTTCTCCCAGGGTAGGGGCGAAGAACACTGAAGCTTTCTTT.

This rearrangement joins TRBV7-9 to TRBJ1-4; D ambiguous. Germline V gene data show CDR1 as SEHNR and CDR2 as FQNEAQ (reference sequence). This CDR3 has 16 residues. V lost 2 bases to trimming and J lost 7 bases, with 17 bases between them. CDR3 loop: CASSLSSWQYGEKLFF. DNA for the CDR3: TGTGCCAGCAGCTTATCATCGTGGCAGTATGGTGAAAAACTGTTTTTT.

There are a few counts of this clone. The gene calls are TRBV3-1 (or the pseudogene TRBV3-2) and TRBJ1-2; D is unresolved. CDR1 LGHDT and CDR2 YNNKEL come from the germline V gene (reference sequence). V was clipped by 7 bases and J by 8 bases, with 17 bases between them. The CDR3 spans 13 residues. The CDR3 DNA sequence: TGTGCCAGCATTCACAACCGGGGTAACGGCTACACCTTC. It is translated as CASIHNRGNGYTF.

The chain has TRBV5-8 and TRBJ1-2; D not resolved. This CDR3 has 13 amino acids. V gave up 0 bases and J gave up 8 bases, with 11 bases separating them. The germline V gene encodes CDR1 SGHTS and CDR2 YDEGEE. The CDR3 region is CASSLGGVGGYTF. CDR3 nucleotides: TGTGCCAGCAGCTTGGGCGGGGTTGGAGGCTACACCTTC.

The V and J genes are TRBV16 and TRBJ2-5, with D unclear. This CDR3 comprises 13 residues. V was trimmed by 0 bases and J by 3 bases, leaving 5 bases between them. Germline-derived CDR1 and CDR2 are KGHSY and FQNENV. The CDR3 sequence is CASSQSRKETQYF. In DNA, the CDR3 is TGTGCCAGCAGCCAATCGAGGAAAGAGACCCAGTACTTC.

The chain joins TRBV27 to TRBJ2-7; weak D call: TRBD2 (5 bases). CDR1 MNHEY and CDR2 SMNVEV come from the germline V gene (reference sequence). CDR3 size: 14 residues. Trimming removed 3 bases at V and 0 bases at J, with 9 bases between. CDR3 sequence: CASSLSGVSYEQYF. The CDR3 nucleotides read TGTGCCAGCAGTTTGTCCGGGGTCTCCTACGAGCAGTACTTC.

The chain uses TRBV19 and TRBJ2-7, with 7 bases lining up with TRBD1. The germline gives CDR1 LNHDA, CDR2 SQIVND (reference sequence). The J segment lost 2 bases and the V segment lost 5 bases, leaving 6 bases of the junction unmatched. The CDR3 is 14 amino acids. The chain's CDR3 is CASSFSQGAYEQYF. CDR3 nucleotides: TGTGCCAGTAGTTTTTCGCAGGGGGCCTACGAGCAGTACTTC. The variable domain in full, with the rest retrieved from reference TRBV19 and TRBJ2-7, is DGGITQSPKYLFRKEGQNVTLSCEQNLNHDAMYWYRQDPGQGLRLIYYSQIVNDFQKGDIAEGYSVSREKKESFPLTVTSAQKNPTAFYLCASSFSQGAYEQYFGPGTRLTVT.